This note documents a single TCR beta chain sequence. Assay used: immunoSEQ multiplex PCR; TCRdb lists only in-frame clones, some missing. The repertoire consists of 100,000 to 150,000 clones, with 85% to 90% occurring once and the leading ten covering 13%. The data originate from a study of PD-1 blockade in mismatch repair-deficient tumors. Sequenced material: peripheral blood, taken 44 weeks after starting pembrolizumab. This receptor was identified in an adult with mismatch repair-deficient cancer.

The DNA for the CDR3 is TGCGCCAGCGAGAGGGAGGCCGTTAAATACAATGAGCAGTTCTTC. This sequence encodes CASEREAVKYNEQFF. The chain carries TRBV10-1 and TRBJ2-1, with D possibly TRBD2 on 6 matching bases. The length of the CDR3 is 15 residues. Germline V lookup: CDR1 WNHNN, CDR2 SYGVQD (reference sequence). V was cut by 8 bases and J by 4 bases, with 18 bases left in between.